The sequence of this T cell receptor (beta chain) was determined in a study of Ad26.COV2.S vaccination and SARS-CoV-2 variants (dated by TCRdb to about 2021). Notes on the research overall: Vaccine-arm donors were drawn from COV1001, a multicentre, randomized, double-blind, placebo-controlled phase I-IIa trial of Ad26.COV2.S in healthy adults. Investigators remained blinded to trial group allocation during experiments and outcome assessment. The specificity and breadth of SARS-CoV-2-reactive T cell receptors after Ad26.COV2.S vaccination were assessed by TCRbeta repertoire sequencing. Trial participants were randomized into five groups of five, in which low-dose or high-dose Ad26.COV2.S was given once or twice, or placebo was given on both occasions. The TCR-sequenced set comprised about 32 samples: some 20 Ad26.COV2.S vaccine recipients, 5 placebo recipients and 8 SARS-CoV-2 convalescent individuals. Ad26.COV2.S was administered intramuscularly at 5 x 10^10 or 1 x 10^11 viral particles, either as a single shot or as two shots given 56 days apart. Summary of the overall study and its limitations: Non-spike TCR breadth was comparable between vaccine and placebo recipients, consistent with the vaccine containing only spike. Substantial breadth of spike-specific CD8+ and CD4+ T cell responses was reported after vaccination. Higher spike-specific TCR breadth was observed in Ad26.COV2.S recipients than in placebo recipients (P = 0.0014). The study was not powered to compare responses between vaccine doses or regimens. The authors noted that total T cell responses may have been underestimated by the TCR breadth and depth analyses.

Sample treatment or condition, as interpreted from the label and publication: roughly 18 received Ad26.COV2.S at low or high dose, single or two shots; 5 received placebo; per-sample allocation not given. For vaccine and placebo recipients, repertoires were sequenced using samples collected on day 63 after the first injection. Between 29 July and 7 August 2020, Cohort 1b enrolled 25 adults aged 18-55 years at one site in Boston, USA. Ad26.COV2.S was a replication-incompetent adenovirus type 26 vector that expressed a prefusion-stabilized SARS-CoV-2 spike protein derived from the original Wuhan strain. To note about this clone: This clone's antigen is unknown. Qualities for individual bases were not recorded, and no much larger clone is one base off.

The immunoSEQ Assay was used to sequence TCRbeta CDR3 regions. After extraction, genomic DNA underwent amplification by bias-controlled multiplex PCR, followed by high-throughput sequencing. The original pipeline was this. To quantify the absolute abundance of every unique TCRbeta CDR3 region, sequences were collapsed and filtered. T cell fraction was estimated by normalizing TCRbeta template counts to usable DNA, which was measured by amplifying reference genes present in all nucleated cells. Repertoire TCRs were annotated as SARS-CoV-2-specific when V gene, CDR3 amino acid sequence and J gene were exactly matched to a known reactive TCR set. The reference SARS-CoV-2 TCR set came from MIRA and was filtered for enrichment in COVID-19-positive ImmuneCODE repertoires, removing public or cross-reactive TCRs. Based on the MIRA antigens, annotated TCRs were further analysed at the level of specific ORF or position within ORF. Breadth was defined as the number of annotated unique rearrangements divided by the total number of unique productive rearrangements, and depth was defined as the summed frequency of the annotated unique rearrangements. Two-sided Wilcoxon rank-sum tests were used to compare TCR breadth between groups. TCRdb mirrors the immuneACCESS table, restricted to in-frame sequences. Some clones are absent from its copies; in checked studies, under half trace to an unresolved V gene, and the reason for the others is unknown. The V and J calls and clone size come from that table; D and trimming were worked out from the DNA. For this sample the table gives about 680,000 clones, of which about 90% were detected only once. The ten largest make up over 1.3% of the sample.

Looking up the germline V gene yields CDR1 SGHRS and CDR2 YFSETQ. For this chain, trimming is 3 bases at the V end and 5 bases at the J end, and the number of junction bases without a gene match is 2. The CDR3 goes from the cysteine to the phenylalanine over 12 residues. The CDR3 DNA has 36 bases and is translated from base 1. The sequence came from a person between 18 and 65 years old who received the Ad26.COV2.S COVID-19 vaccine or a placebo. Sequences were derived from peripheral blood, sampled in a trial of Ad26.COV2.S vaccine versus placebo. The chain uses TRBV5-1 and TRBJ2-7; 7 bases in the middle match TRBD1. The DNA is TGCGCCAGCAGCTACAGGGGACACGAGCAGTACTTC. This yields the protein CASSYRGHEQYF.